This T cell receptor (beta chain) came from a study of blood T cells in healthy people across ages. The CDR3 totals 13 residues. The V gene's germline CDR1 is LNHDA and CDR2 SQIVND (reference sequence). Between the trimmed V and J ends, which lost 6 bases and 7 bases, there was a span of 13 bases. For the second PCR, which ran for roughly 6 to 12 cycles, a sample-barcoded 5' primer and a J-beta primer mix were used. TCRdb processed the 5' RACE reads anew with MiXCR; each CDR3 protein has one entry. The sample lists about 830,000 distinct CDR3 sequences; 55% to 70% were seen once. The receptor was derived from a man aged 25 to 40 in good health. The chain recombines TRBV19 with TRBJ2-1; D is unresolved. The sequenced sample consisted of blood. As DNA, the CDR3 is TGTGCCAGTAGCCCCCGGTTTAGGAATGAGCAGTTCTTC. This sequence encodes CASSPRFRNEQFF.